The source of this TCR beta chain is a study of shared clonotypes between healthy human individuals. The CDR3 covers 15 residues. V lost 0 bases and J lost 6, with 11 bases in between. CDR1 is LNHNV, CDR2 YYDKDF, per germline (reference sequence). Here immunoSEQ multiplex PCR was the method, and the copy in TCRdb shows in-frame clones only, minus some. Here the sample spans more than 550,000 clones, roughly 94% being singletons. In this sample, this clone turned up a few times. Naive CD8 cells comprised CD45RO-negative, CCR7-positively selected cells, excluding terminally differentiated effector memory CD45RA+ cells.

Sequenced: naive CD8+ T cells sorted from blood. The chain employs TRBV15 and TRBJ1-4; D gene uncertain. The receptor was isolated from a man aged 30 to 39 in good health. CDR3 in amino acids: CATSRDREGHEKLFF. The CDR3 DNA follows: TGTGCCACCAGCAGAGATAGGGAGGGTCATGAAAAACTGTTTTTT.